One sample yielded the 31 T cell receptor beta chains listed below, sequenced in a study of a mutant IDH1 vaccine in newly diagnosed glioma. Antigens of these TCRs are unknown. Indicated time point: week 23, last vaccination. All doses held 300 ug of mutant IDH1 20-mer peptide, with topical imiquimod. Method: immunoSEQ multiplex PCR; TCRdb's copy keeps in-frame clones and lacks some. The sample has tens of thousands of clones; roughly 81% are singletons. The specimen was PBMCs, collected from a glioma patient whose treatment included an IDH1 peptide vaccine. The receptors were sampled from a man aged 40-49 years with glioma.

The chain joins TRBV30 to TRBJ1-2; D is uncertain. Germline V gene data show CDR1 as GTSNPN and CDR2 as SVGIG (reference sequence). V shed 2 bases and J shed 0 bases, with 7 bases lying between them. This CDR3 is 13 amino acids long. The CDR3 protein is CAWSRTTNYGYTF. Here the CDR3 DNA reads TGTGCCTGGAGTCGAACAACTAACTATGGCTACACCTTC.

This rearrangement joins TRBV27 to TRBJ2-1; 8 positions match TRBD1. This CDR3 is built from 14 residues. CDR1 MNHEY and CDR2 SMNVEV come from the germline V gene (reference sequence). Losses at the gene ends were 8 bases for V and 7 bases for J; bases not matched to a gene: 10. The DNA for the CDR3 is TGTGCCAGCCTTAGGGTCGACAGGGGAAATGAGCAGTTCTTC. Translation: CASLRVDRGNEQFF.

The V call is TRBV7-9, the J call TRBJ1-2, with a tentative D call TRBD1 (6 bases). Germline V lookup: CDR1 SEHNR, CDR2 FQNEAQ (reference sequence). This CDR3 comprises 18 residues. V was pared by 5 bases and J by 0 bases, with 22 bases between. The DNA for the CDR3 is TGTGCCAGCAGCGTAACGACAGGCCTGCTGGGAGCTAACTATGGCTACACCTTC. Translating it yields CASSVTTGLLGANYGYTF.

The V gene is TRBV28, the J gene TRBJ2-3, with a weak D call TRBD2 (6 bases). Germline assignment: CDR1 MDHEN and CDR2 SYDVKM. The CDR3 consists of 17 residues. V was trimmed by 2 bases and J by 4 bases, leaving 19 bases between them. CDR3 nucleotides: TGTGCCAGCAGTTTACCCGCCTTTGGGAGGCTCGCAGATACGCAGTATTTT. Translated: CASSLPAFGRLADTQYF.

The chain's CDR3 is CASSGRKAEAFF. CDR3 coding DNA: TGTGCCAGCAGCGGGAGGAAGGCGGAAGCTTTCTTT. This sequence joins TRBV11-2 and TRBJ1-1; no clear D gene. Germline V gene data show CDR1 as SGHAT and CDR2 as FQNNGV. Trimming stripped 5 bases from V and 8 bases from J, with 12 bases between. CDR3 length: 12 residues.

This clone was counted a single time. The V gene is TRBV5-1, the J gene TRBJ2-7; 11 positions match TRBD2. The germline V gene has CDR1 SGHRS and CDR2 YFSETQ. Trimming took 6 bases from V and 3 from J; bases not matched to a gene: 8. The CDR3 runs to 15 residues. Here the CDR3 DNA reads TGCGCCAGCACCCAACTAGCGGGGGCCCGCTACGAGCAGTACTTC. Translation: CASTQLAGARYEQYF.

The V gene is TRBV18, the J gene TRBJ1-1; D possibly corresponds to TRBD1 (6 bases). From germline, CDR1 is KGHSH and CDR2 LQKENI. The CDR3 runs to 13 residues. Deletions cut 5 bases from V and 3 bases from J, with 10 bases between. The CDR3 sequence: CASSKGVDTEAFF. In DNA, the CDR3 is TGTGCCAGCTCAAAGGGGGTTGACACTGAAGCTTTCTTT.

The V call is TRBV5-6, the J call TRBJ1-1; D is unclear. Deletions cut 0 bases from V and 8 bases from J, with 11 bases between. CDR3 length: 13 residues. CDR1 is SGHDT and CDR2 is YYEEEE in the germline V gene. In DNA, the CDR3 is TGTGCCAGCAGCTTGGCCGTTGACTTAGAAGCTTTCTTT. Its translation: CASSLAVDLEAFF.

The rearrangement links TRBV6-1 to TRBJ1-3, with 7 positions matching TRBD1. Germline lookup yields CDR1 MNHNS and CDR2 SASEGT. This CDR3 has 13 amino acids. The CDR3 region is CVGTGVGGNTIYF. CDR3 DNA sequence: TGTGTCGGAACAGGGGTGGGTGGAAACACCATATATTTT.

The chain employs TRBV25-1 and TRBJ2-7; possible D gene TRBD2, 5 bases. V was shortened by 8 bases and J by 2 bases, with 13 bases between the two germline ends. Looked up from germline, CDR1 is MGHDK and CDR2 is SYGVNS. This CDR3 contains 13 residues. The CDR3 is CASARDLAYEQYF. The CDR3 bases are TGTGCCAGCGCCCGGGATCTTGCCTACGAGCAGTACTTC.

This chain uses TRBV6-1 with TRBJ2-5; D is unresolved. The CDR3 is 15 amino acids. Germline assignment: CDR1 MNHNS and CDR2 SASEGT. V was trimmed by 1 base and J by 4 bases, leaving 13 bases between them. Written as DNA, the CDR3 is TGTGCCAGCAGTGAAGGGGCAGGTTCCATAGAGACCCAGTACTTC. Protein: CASSEGAGSIETQYF.

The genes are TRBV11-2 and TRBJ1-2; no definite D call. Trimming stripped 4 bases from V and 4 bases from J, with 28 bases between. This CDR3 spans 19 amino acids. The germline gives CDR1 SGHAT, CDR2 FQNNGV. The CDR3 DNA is TGTGCCAGCAGCTCCAACCCGGGATTTATGCGGGCCAACCCCTATGGCTACACCTTC. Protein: CASSSNPGFMRANPYGYTF.

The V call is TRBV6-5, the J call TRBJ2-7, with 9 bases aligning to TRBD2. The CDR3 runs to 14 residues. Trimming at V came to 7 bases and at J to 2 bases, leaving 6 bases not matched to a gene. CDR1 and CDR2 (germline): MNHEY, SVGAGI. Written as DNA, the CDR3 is TGTGCCAGCAAATCTAGCGGGACGACCTACGAGCAGTACTTC. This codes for CASKSSGTTYEQYF.

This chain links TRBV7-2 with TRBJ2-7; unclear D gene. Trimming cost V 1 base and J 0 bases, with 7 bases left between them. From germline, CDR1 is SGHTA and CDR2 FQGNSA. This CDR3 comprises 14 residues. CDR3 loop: CASSLDPSSYEQYF. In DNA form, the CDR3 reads TGTGCCAGCAGCTTAGATCCTTCCTCCTACGAGCAGTACTTC.

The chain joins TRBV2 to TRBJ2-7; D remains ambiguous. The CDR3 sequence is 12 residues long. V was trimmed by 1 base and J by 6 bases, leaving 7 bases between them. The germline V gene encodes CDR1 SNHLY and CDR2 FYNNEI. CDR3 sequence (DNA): TGTGCCAGCAGTGAAGGTAGAGGCGAGCAGTACTTC. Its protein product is CASSEGRGEQYF. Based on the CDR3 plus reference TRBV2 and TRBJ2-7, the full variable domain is EPEVTQTPSHQVTQMGQEVILRCVPISNHLYFYWYRQILGQKVEFLVSFYNNEISEKSEIFDDQFSVERPDGSNFTLKIRSTKLEDSAMYFCASSEGRGEQYFGPGTRLTVT.

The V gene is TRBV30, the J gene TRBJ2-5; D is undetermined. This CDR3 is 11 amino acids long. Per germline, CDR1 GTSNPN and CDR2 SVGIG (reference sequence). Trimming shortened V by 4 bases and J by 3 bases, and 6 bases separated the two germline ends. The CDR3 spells CAWNSEETQYF. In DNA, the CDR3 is TGTGCCTGGAACAGTGAAGAGACCCAGTACTTC. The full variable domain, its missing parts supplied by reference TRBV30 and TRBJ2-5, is SQTIHQWPATLVQPVGSPLSLECTVEGTSNPNLYWYRQAAGRGLQLLFYSVGIGQISSEVPQNLSASRPQDRQFILSSKKLLLSDSGFYLCAWNSEETQYFGPGTRLLVL.

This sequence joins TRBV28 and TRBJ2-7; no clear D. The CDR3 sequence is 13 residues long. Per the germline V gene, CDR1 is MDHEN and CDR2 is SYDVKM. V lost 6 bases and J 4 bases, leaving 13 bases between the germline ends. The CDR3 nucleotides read TGTGCCAGCAGGAAAGGGTCCCTTTACGAGCAGTACTTC. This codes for CASRKGSLYEQYF.

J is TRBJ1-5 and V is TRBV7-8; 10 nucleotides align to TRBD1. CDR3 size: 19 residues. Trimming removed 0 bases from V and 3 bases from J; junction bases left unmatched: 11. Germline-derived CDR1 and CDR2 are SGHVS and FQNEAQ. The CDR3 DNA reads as TGTGCCAGCAGCTTAGCGAAAGGGACAGGGGATTTCTCCAATCAGCCCCAGCATTTT. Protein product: CASSLAKGTGDFSNQPQHF.

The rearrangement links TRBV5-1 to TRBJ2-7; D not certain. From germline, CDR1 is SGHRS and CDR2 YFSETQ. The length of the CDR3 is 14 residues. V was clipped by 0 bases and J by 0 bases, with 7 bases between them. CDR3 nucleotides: TGCGCCAGCAGCTTGGAGGCAGACTCCTACGAGCAGTACTTC. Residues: CASSLEADSYEQYF.

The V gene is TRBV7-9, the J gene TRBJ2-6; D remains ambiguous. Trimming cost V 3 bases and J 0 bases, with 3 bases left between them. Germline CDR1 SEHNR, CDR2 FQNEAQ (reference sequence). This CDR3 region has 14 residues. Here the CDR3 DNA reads TGTGCCAGCAGCTTGAACTCTGGGGCCAACGTCCTGACTTTC. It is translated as CASSLNSGANVLTF.

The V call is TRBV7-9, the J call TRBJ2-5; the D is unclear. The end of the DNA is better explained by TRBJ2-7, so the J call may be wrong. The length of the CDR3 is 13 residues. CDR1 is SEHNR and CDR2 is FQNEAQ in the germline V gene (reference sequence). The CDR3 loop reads CASSRTDSYEQYF. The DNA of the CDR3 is TGTGCCAGCAGCCGGACGGATTCCTACGAGCAGTACTTC.

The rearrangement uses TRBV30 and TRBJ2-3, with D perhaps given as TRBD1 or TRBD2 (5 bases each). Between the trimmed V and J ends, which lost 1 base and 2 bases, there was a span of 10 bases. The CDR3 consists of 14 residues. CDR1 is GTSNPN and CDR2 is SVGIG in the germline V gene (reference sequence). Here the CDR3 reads CAWSGGLITDTQYF. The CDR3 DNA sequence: TGTGCCTGGAGTGGGGGGTTAATCACAGATACGCAGTATTTT.

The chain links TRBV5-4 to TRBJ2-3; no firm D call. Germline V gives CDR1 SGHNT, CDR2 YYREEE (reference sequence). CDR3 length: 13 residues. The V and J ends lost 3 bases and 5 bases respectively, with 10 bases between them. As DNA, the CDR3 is TGTGCCAGCAGCTCCTGGGCGTTAGATACGCAGTATTTT. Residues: CASSSWALDTQYF.

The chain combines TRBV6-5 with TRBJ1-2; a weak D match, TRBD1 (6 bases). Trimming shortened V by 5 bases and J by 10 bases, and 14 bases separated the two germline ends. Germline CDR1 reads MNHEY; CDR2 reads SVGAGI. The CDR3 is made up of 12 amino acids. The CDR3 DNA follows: TGTGCCAGCAGTGACTGGACAGCCTACTACACCTTC. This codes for CASSDWTAYYTF.

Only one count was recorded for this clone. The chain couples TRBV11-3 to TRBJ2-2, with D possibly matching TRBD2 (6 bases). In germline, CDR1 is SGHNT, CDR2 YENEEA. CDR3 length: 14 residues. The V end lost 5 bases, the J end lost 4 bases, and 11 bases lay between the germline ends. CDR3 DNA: TGTGCCAGCAGCCGGGGGTGGACCACCGGGGAGCTGTTTTTT. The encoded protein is CASSRGWTTGELFF.

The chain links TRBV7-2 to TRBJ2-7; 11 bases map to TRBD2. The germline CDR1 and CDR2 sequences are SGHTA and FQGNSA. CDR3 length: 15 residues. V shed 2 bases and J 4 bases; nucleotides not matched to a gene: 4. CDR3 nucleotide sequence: TGTGCCAGCAGCTTACGGACTAGCGGGCGTTACGAGCAGTACTTC. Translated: CASSLRTSGRYEQYF.

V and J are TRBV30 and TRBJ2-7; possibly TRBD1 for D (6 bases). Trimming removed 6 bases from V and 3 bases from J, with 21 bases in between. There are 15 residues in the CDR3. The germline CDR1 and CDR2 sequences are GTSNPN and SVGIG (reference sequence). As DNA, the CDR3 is TGTGCCTGTCCTAAGGCCCGGACAGCGAACTACGAGCAGTACTTC. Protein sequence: CACPKARTANYEQYF.

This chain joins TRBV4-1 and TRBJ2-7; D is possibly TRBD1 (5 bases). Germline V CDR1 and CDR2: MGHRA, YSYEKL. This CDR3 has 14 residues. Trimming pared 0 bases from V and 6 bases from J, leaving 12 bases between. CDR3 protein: CASSQDRALGEQYF. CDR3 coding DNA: TGCGCCAGCAGCCAAGACAGGGCGCTTGGCGAGCAGTACTTC.

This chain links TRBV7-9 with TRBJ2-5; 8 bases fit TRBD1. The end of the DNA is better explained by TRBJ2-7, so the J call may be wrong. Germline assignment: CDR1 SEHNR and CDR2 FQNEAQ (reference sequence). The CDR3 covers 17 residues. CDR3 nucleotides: TGTGCCAGCAGCTTACTGGGCGACAGGGGTGGGTCCTACGAGCAGTACTTC. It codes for CASSLLGDRGGSYEQYF.

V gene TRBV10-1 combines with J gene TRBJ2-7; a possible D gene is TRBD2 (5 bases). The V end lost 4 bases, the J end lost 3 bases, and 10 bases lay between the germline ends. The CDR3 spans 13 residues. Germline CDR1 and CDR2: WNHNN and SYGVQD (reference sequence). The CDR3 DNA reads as TGCGCCAGCAGTGCTCTTCGGGGCTACGAGCAGTACTTC. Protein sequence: CASSALRGYEQYF.

CDR3 nucleotide sequence: TGCGCCAGCAGCCAAGAGTCTGTGGCTAGCGGAACCAATGAGCAGTTCTTC. Translated, it gives CASSQESVASGTNEQFF. J is TRBJ2-1 and V is TRBV4-1, with TRBD2 matching over 7 bases. V was clipped by 0 bases and J by 6 bases; unmatched bases: 11. Germline CDR1 reads MGHRA; CDR2 reads YSYEKL. CDR3 length: 17 residues.